This TCR beta chain came from a study of blood T cells in healthy people across ages. As regards this clonotype: Because the CDR3 is missing its conserved closing phenylalanine or tryptophan, this is likely a read error.

The CDR3 has 16 amino acids. Trimming cost V 5 bases and J 3 bases; bases outside gene matches: 10. The germline CDR1 and CDR2 sequences are SEHNR and FQNEAQ (reference sequence). A J-beta primer mix and a sample-barcoded 5' primer were used in a second PCR of roughly 7 to 12 cycles. All cDNA molecules were each tagged by a template-switch adaptor with 12 random nucleotides. TCRdb recomputed calls from the 5' RACE reads with MiXCR, one row per CDR3 protein. In the table there are over 450,000 distinct CDR3 sequences, around 24% of which are singletons. These data are also associated with another study on T cells of mothers and their children. That paper adds: A few healthy Caucasian mothers, along with their six children, were the donors.

Sequenced sample: blood. The clonotype originates from a boy aged 5-17 years in good health. The chain uses TRBV7-9 and TRBJ2-4, with 7 bases that match TRBD1. This chain's CDR3 is CASSPPLGGDKNIQYI. CDR3 sequence (DNA): TGTGCCAGCAGCCCGCCCCTAGGGGGCGACAAAAACATTCAGTACATC.